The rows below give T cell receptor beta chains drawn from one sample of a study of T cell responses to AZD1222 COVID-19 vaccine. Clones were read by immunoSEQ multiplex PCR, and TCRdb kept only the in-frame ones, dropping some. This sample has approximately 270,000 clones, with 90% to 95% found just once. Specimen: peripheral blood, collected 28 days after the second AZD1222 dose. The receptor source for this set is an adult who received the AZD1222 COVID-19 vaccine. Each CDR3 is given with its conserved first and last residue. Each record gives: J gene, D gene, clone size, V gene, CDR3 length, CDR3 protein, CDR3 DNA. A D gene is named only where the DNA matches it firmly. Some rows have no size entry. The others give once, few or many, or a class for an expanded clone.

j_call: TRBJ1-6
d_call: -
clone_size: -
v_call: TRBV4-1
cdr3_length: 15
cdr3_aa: CASSFDRTGGSPLHF
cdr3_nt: TGCGCCAGCAGCTTCGACAGGACCGGCGGTTCACCCCTCCACTTT

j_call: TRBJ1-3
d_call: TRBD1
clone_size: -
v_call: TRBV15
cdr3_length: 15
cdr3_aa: CATSIDRASGNTIYF
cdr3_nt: TGTGCCACCAGCATAGACAGGGCCTCTGGAAACACCATATATTTT

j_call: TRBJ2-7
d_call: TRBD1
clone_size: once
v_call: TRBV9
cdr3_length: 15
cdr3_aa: CASSVADRVSPEQYF
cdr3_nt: TGTGCCAGCAGCGTAGCGGACAGGGTCAGCCCCGAGCAGTACTTC

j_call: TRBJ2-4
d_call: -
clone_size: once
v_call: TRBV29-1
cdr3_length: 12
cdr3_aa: CSVNIGKNIQYF
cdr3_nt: TGCAGCGTTAACATCGGCAAAAACATTCAGTACTTC

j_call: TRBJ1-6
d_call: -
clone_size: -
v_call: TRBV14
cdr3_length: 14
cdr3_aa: CASSQDTPNSPLHF
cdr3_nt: TGTGCCAGCAGCCAAGATACCCCGAATTCACCCCTCCACTTT

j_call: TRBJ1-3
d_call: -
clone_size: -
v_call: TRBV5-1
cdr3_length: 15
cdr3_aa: CASSTGPNSGNTIYF
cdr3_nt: TGCGCCAGCAGCACTGGACCGAACTCTGGAAACACCATATATTTT

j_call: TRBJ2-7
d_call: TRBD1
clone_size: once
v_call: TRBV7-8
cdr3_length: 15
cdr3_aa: CASSRTGGGSYEQYF
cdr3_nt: TGTGCCAGCAGCCGAACAGGGGGTGGTTCCTACGAGCAGTACTTC

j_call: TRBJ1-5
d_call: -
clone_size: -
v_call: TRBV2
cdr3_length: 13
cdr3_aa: CASSGARDQPQHF
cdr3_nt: TGTGCCAGCAGTGGGGCAAGGGATCAGCCCCAGCATTTT

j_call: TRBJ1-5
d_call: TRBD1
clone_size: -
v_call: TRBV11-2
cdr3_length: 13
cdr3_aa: CASSLQHQGEQHF
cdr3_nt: TGTGCCAGCAGCTTGCAACACCAGGGGGAACAGCATTTT

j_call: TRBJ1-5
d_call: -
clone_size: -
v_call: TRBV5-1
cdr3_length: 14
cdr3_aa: CASSPGQRGEPQHF
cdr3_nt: TGCGCCAGCAGCCCGGGACAAAGAGGGGAGCCCCAGCATTTT

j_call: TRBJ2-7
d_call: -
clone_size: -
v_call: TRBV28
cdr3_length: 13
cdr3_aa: CASRMPRGYEQYF
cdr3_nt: TGTGCCAGCAGGATGCCCAGGGGATACGAGCAGTACTTC

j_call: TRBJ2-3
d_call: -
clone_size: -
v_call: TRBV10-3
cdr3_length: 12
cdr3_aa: CAIRSGADTQYF
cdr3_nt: TGTGCCATCAGATCAGGGGCAGATACGCAGTATTTT

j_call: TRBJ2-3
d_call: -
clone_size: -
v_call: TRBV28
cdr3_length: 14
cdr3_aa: CASSSAQRTDTQYF
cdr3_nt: TGTGCCAGCAGTTCCGCCCAGCGCACAGATACGCAGTATTTT

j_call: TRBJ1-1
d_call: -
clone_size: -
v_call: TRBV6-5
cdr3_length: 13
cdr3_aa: CASRGTPQKEAFF
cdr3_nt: TGTGCCAGCAGAGGGACACCTCAAAAAGAAGCTTTCTTT

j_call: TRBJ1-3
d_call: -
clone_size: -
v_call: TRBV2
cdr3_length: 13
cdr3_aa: CASGWTSENTIYF
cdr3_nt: TGTGCCAGCGGCTGGACCTCAGAAAACACCATATATTTT

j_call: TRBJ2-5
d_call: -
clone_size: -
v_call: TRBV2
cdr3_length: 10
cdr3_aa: CASSVETQYF
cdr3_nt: TGTGCCAGCAGTGTGGAGACCCAGTACTTC

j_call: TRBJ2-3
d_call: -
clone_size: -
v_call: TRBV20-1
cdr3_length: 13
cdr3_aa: CSASLVPTDTQYF
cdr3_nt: TGCAGTGCTAGTCTTGTACCCACGGATACGCAGTATTTT

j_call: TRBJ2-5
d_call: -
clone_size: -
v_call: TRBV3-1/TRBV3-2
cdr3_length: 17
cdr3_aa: CASSQVTGLGNQETQYF
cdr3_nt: TGTGCCAGCAGCCAAGTAACCGGCCTGGGGAACCAAGAGACCCAGTACTTC

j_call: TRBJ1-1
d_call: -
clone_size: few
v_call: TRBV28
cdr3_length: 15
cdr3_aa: CASRIRGGRATEAFF
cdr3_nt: TGTGCCAGCAGGATTCGCGGGGGACGGGCCACTGAAGCTTTCTTT

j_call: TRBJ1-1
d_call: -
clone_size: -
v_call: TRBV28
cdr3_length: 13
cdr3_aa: CASSLERPTEAFF
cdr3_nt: TGTGCCAGCAGTTTAGAAAGGCCTACAGAAGCTTTCTTT

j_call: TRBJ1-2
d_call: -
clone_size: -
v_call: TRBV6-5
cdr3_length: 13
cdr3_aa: CASIMVREEGYTF
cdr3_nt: TGTGCCAGCATAATGGTCAGGGAGGAAGGCTACACCTTC

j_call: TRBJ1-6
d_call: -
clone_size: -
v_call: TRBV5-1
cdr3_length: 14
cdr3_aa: CASSLDGSGSPLHF
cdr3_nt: TGCGCCAGCAGCTTGGACGGCAGTGGCTCACCCCTCCACTTT